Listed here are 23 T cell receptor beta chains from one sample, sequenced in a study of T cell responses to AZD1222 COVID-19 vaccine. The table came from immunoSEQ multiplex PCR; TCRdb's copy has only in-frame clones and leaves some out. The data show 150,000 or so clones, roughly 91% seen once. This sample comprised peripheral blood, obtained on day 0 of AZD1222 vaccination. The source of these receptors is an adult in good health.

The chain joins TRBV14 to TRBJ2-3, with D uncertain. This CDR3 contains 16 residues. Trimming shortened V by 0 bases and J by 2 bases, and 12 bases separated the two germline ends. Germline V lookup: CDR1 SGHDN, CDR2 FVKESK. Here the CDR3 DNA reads TGTGCCAGCAGCCAAGAAGGCGGCCTATACACAGATACGCAGTATTTT. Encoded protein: CASSQEGGLYTDTQYF. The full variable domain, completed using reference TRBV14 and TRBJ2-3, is EAGVTQFPSHSVIEKGQTVTLRCDPISGHDNLYWYRRVMGKEIKFLLHFVKESKQDESGMPNNRFLAERTGGTYSTLKVQPAELEDSGVYFCASSQEGGLYTDTQYFGPGTRLTVL.

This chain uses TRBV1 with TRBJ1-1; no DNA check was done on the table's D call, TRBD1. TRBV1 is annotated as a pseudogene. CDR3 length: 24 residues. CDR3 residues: CTSSQDQDVFRGHSQKWANTEAFF. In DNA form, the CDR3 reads TGCACCAGCAGCCAAGATCAGGATGTTTTTAGGGGACATTCCCAGAAATGGGCGAACACTGAAGCTTTCTTT.

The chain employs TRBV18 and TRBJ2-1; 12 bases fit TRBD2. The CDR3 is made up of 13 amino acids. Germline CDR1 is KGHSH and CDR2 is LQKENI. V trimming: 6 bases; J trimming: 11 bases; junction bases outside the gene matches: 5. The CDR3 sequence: CASSPGLAGQQFF. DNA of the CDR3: TGTGCCAGCTCCCCCGGACTAGCGGGACAGCAGTTCTTC.

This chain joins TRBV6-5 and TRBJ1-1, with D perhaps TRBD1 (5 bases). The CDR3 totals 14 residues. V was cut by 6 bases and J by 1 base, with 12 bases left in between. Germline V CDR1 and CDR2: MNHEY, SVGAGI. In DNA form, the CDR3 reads TGTGCCAGCAGGGTGCTGGGGACGAACACTGAAGCTTTCTTT. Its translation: CASRVLGTNTEAFF.

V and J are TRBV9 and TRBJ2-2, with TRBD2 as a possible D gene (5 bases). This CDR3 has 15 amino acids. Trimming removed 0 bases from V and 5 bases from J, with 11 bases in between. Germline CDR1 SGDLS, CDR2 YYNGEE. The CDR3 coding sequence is TGTGCCAGCAGCGTAGAGGTTACGGGGACCGGGGAGCTGTTTTTT. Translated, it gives CASSVEVTGTGELFF.

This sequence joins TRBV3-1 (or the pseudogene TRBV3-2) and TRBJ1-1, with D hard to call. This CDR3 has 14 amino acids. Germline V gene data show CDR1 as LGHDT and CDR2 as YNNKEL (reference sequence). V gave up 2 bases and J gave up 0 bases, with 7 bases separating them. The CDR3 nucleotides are TGTGCCAGCAGCCAATATCCGGTGAACACTGAAGCTTTCTTT. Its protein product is CASSQYPVNTEAFF.

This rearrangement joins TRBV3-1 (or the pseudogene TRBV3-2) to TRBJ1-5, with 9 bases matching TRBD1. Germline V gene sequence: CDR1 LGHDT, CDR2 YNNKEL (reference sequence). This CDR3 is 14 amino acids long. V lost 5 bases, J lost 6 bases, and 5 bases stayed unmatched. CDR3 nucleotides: TGTGCCAGCAGCTCACAGGGGGCCACTCAGCCCCAGCATTTT. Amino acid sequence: CASSSQGATQPQHF.

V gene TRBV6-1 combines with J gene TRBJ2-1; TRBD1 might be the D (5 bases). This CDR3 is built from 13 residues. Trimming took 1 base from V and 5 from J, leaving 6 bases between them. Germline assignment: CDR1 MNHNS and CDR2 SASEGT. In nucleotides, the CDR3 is TGTGCCAGCAGTGAAGGACAGAACAATGAGCAGTTCTTC. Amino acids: CASSEGQNNEQFF.

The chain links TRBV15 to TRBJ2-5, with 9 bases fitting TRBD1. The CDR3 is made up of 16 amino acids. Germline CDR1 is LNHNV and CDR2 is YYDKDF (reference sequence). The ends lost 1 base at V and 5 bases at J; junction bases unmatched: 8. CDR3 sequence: CATSRVPGQGRETQYF. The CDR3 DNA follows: TGTGCCACCAGCAGAGTCCCGGGACAGGGAAGGGAGACCCAGTACTTC.

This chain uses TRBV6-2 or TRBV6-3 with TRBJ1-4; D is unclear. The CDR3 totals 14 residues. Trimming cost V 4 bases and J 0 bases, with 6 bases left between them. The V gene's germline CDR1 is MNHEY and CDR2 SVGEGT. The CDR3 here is CASSWTATNEKLFF. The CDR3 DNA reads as TGTGCCAGCAGTTGGACTGCAACTAATGAAAAACTGTTTTTT.

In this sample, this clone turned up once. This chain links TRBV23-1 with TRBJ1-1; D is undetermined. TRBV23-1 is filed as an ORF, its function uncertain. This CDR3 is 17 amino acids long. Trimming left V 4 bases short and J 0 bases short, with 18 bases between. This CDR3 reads CASSPRARARMNTEAFF. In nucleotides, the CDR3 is TGCGCCAGCAGTCCGAGGGCTAGAGCTCGCATGAACACTGAAGCTTTCTTT.

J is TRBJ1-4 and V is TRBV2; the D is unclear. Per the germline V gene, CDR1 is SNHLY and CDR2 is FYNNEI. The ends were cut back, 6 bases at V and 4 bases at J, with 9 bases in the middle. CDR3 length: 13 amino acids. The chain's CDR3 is CASRAVINEKLFF. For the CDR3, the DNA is TGTGCCAGCAGGGCAGTAATTAATGAAAAACTGTTTTTT.

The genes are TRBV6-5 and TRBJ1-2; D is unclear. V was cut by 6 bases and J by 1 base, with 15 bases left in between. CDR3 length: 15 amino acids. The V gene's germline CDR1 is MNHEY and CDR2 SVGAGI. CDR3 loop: CASSPGNPDNYGYTF. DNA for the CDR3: TGTGCCAGCAGCCCCGGTAATCCAGATAACTATGGCTACACCTTC.

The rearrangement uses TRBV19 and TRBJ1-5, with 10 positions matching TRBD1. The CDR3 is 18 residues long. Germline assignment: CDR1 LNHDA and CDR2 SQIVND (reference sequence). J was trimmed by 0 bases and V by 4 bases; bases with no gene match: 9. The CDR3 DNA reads TGTGCCAGTAGTAAATGGACAGGGGGTCTTAATAGCAATCAGCCCCAGCATTTT. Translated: CASSKWTGGLNSNQPQHF. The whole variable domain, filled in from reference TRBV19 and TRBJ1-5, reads DGGITQSPKYLFRKEGQNVTLSCEQNLNHDAMYWYRQDPGQGLRLIYYSQIVNDFQKGDIAEGYSVSREKKESFPLTVTSAQKNPTAFYLCASSKWTGGLNSNQPQHFGDGTRLSIL.

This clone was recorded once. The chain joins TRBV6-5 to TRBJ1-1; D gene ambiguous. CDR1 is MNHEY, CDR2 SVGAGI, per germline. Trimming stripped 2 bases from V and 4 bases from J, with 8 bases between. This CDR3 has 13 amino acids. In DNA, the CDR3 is TGTGCCAGCAGTTACAAGGTCGGCACTGAAGCTTTCTTT. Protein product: CASSYKVGTEAFF.

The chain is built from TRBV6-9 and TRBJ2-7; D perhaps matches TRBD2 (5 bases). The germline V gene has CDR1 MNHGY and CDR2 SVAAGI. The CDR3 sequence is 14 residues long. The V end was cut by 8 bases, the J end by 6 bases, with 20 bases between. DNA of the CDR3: TGTGCCAGCCCCCGAAGCGCCCCACTAGGCGAGCAGTACTTC. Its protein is CASPRSAPLGEQYF.

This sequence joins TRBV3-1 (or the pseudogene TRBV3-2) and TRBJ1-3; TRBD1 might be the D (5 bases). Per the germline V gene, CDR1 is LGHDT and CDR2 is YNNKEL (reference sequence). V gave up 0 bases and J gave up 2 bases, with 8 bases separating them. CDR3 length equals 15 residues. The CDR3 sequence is CASSQDAGTGNTIYF. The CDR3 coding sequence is TGTGCCAGCAGCCAAGATGCAGGGACTGGAAACACCATATATTTT.

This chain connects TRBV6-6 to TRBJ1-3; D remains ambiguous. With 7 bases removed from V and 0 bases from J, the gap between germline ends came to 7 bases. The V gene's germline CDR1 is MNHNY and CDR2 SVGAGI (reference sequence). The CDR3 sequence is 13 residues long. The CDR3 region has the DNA TGTGCCAGCACCGAAAGCTCTGGAAACACCATATATTTT. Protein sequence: CASTESSGNTIYF.

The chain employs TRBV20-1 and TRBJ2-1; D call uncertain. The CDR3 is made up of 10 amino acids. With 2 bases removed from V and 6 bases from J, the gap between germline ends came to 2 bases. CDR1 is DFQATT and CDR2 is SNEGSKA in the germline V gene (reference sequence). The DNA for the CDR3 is TGCAGTGCTAGACGCAATGAGCAGTTCTTC. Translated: CSARRNEQFF.

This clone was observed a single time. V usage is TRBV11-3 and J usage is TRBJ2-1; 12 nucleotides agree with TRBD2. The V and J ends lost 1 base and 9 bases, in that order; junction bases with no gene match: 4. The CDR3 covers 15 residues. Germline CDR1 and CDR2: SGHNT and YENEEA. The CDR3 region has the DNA TGTGCCAGCAGCTTAGCTAGCGGGGGGGTTGGTGAGCAGTTCTTC. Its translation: CASSLASGGVGEQFF.

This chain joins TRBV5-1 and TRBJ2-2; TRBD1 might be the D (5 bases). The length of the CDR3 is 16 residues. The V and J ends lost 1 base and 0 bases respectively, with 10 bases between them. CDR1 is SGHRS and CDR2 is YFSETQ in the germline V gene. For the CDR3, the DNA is TGCGCCAGCAGCTTGACCGGACACGCGAACACCGGGGAGCTGTTTTTT. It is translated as CASSLTGHANTGELFF.

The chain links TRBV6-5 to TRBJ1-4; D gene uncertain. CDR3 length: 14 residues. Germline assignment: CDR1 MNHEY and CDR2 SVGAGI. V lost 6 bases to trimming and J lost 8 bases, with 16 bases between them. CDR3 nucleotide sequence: TGTGCCAGCAGCGGGGTCCAAGTGGGGGAAAAACTGTTTTTT. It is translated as CASSGVQVGEKLFF.

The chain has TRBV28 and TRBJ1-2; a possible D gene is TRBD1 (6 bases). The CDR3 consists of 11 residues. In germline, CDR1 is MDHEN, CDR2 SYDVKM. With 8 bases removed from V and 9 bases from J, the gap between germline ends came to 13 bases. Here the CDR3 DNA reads TGTGCCAGCCGGCAGGGGCGACGCTACACCTTC. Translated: CASRQGRRYTF.